Following are 2 T cell receptor beta chains from one sample sequenced in a study of cytomegalovirus exposure and HLA in healthy donors. The assay was immunoSEQ multiplex PCR, and TCRdb's table has in-frame clones only and misses some. Here the sample spans some 200,000 clones, roughly four fifths being singletons. Sequencing used PBMCs. Every receptor here comes from a woman aged 18 to 35 in good health and CMV-seropositive.

The chain links TRBV5-8 to TRBJ1-2, with TRBD1 identical over 8 bases. V lost 10 bases and J lost 8; bases outside the gene matches: 19. The CDR3 runs 15 residues. CDR1 SGHTS and CDR2 YDEGEE come from the germline V gene. CDR3 coding DNA: TGTGCCGGTCAGGGGGCGCTTTTTGGAGTTCGGGGCTACACCTTC. It codes for CAGQGALFGVRGYTF.

V and J are TRBV21-1 and TRBJ2-7; the table calls TRBD2, which could not be checked here. TRBV21-1 is deemed a pseudogene. The CDR3 runs 16 residues. CDR3 amino acids: CASRRVPGLLQYEQYF. The DNA of the CDR3 is TGTGCCAGCAGGAGGGTTCCGGGACTTCTTCAGTACGAGCAGTACTTC.